These 15 T cell receptor beta chains came from one sample sequenced in a study of T cells after posttransplantation cyclophosphamide. The method was immunoSEQ multiplex PCR; TCRdb's version includes in-frame clones alone and lacks a portion of them. The data hold some 52,000 clones, with 85% to 90% observed a single time. Specimen: PBMCs. The receptors derive from a man in his thirties or forties with a blood cancer, CMV-positive, and with a related stem cell donor.

The DNA of the CDR3 is TGCGCCAGCAGCCAAGAGGGGGCGGGTCTGAGTAACTATGGCTACACCTTC. As protein: CASSQEGAGLSNYGYTF. The V call is TRBV4-3, the J call TRBJ1-2; D perhaps matches TRBD1 (6 bases). The germline V gene has CDR1 LGHNA and CDR2 YSLEER. V was shortened by 0 bases and J by 1 base, with 15 bases between the two germline ends. This CDR3 has 17 amino acids.

This chain links TRBV25-1 with TRBJ1-3; tentative D call: TRBD1 (6 bases). The length of the CDR3 is 15 residues. CDR1 and CDR2 from the germline V gene are MGHDK and SYGVNS. V was trimmed by 3 bases and J by 4 bases, leaving 13 bases between them. Here the CDR3 DNA reads TGTGCCAGCAGTGATCCGGGGGGGGGCGGAAACACCATATATTTT. It yields the protein CASSDPGGGGNTIYF.

The DNA for the CDR3 is TGTGCCAGCAGTTTCTCAACAGGGGCGGGCGGCTATGGCTACACCTTC. This translates into CASSFSTGAGGYGYTF. The V gene is TRBV28, the J gene TRBJ1-2, with 7 bases matching TRBD1. With V trimmed by 3 bases and J by 4 bases, 11 bases remained unmatched. Germline V gene data show CDR1 as MDHEN and CDR2 as SYDVKM. This CDR3 is built from 16 residues.

This rearrangement joins TRBV5-6 to TRBJ1-4; D uncertain. The germline gives CDR1 SGHDT, CDR2 YYEEEE. V was cut by 3 bases and J by 2 bases, with 14 bases left in between. The CDR3 has 16 amino acids. The CDR3 nucleotides are TGTGCCAGCAGCTACCAAGGGAGCCTGACTAATGAAAAACTGTTTTTT. This translates into CASSYQGSLTNEKLFF.

The chain is built from TRBV6-5 and TRBJ2-1; TRBD2 matches at 11 bases. Looked up from germline, CDR1 is MNHEY and CDR2 is SVGAGI. The V and J ends lost 0 bases and 6 bases, in that order; junction bases with no gene match: 4. CDR3 size: 16 residues. The CDR3 nucleotides read TGTGCCAGCAGTTACTCTAGCGGGAGGGCCTCCAATGAGCAGTTCTTC. It encodes CASSYSSGRASNEQFF.

This chain links TRBV15 with TRBJ1-5; no firm D call. Germline values: CDR1 LNHNV, CDR2 YYDKDF (reference sequence). This CDR3 spans 17 amino acids. Trimming pared 0 bases from V and 3 bases from J, leaving 15 bases between. The CDR3 protein is CATSRDRGPGFNQPQHF. Here the CDR3 DNA reads TGTGCCACCAGCAGAGATCGAGGGCCGGGGTTCAATCAGCCCCAGCATTTT.

The chain joins TRBV27 to TRBJ1-2; 8 bases match TRBD1. Per the germline V gene, CDR1 is MNHEY and CDR2 is SMNVEV (reference sequence). Losses at the gene ends were 2 bases for V and 7 bases for J; bases not matched to a gene: 3. This CDR3 has 13 amino acids. The CDR3 protein is CASSLTGGFGYTF. CDR3 bases: TGTGCCAGCAGTTTAACAGGGGGGTTTGGCTACACCTTC.

This clone came up once. The chain uses TRBV7-2 and TRBJ2-2; no clear D gene. CDR3 size: 12 residues. Germline V gene data show CDR1 as SGHTA and CDR2 as FQGNSA. V was pared by 4 bases and J by 3 bases, with 3 bases between. The CDR3 loop reads CASSSYTGELFF. The CDR3, as DNA: TGTGCCAGCAGCTCCTACACCGGGGAGCTGTTTTTT. The whole variable domain, remainder taken from reference TRBV7-2 and TRBJ2-2, is GAGVSQSPSNKVTEKGKDVELRCDPISGHTALYWYRQSLGQGLEFLIYFQGNSAPDKSGLPSDRFSAERTGGSVSTLTIQRTQQEDSAVYLCASSSYTGELFFGEGSRLTVL.

The genes are TRBV30 and TRBJ1-4, with D perhaps TRBD1 (5 bases). V was trimmed by 0 bases and J by 5 bases, leaving 7 bases between them. The germline CDR1 and CDR2 sequences are GTSNPN and SVGIG (reference sequence). CDR3 size: 13 residues. Here the CDR3 DNA reads TGTGCCTGGAGTGTACAGGTGAATGAAAAACTGTTTTTT. Protein sequence: CAWSVQVNEKLFF.

This chain uses TRBV4-3 with TRBJ2-5; 7 bases are a match to TRBD2. This CDR3 is built from 15 residues. The trim removed 1 base at V and 4 bases at J, leaving 6 bases unmatched. CDR1 LGHNA and CDR2 YSLEER come from the germline V gene. CDR3: CASSQGEGAPETQYF. The CDR3, as DNA: TGCGCCAGCAGCCAAGGGGAGGGAGCCCCAGAGACCCAGTACTTC.

The chain couples TRBV5-5 to TRBJ2-7; D unresolved. The CDR3 is 14 residues long. CDR1 SGHKS and CDR2 YYEKEE come from the germline V gene (reference sequence). Trimming removed 3 bases from V and 3 bases from J, with 13 bases in between. The CDR3 coding sequence is TGTGCCAGCAGCTCCTTGCAAGCTAGCTACGAGCAGTACTTC. Translated: CASSSLQASYEQYF. Together with reference TRBV5-5 and TRBJ2-7, the CDR3 gives the full variable domain: DAGVTQSPTHLIKTRGQQVTLRCSPISGHKSVSWYQQVLGQGPQFIFQYYEKEERGRGNFPDRFSARQFPNYSSELNVNALLLGDSALYLCASSSLQASYEQYFGPGTRLTVT.

The chain has TRBV30 and TRBJ2-1; 10 bases line up with TRBD2. Looked up from germline, CDR1 is GTSNPN and CDR2 is SVGIG (reference sequence). The CDR3 is made up of 16 amino acids. The ends lost 8 bases at V and 2 bases at J; junction bases unmatched: 12. The CDR3 sequence: CALGAGTSVTYNEQFF. The CDR3 nucleotides read TGTGCCCTGGGAGCGGGGACTAGCGTGACCTACAATGAGCAGTTCTTC.

The V and J genes are TRBV7-3 and TRBJ2-2, with TRBD2 matching over 8 bases. V was pared by 5 bases and J by 0 bases, with 14 bases of the junction left unmatched. Germline-derived CDR1 and CDR2 are SGHTA and FQGTGA. The CDR3 runs 19 residues. This CDR3 reads CASSPVGAGGLPNTGELFF. The CDR3 region has the DNA TGTGCCAGCAGCCCCGTGGGGGCGGGGGGCCTCCCGAACACCGGGGAGCTGTTTTTT.

The genes are TRBV19 and TRBJ1-5; D unclear. The ends were cut back, 10 bases at V and 6 bases at J, with 19 bases in the middle. Germline V gene sequence: CDR1 LNHDA, CDR2 SQIVND (reference sequence). The CDR3 runs to 14 residues. DNA of the CDR3: TGTGCCAATCCTGGGCCCCAACTAGGTCAGCCCCAGCATTTT. Translation: CANPGPQLGQPQHF.

CDR3 DNA sequence: TGCGCCAGCAGCTCCCGCCCCGAGTCCCTAGAGACCCAGTACTTC. Its translation is CASSSRPESLETQYF. The chain recombines TRBV5-1 with TRBJ2-5; D is ambiguous. V was shortened by 3 bases and J by 4 bases, with 16 bases between the two germline ends. Germline loops: CDR1 SGHRS, CDR2 YFSETQ. CDR3 length equals 15 residues.